This TCR beta chain was sequenced for a study of early T cells in non-severe SARS-CoV-2 infection. About the research overall: It was bulk RNA from unsorted whole blood that was sequenced, and the chains were unpaired. Whole-study findings and limits: Matching results from VDJdb favored anti-spike CD8 responses, leaving private and CD4 specificities undetected.

V trimming: 7 bases; J trimming: 4 bases; junction bases outside the gene matches: 6. CDR1 and CDR2 (germline): SQVTM, ANQGSEA. This CDR3 spans 12 amino acids. Unique molecular identifier tags were affixed to discrete cDNA molecules. TCRdb reprocessed the 5' RACE reads with MiXCR, giving one entry per CDR3 protein. The table has some 77,000 distinct CDR3 sequences, around 13% seen once. This clonotype was counted at least ten times. The antigen is unknown. The sample was whole blood. The chain joins TRBV29-1 to TRBJ1-2, with 7 bases identical to TRBD1. The source of this sequence is an adult who was a healthcare worker with PCR-confirmed SARS-CoV-2 infection or an uninfected control (not recorded which). CDR3 protein: CSAAGGGYGYTF. In DNA form, the CDR3 reads TGCAGCGCCGCAGGGGGAGGCTATGGCTACACCTTC. Full variable domain (missing parts from reference TRBV29-1 and TRBJ1-2): SAVISQKPSRDICQRGTSLTIQCQVDSQVTMMFWYRQQPGQSLTLIATANQGSEATYESGFVIDKFPISRPNLTFSTLTVSNMSPEDSSIYLCSAAGGGYGYTFGSGTRLTVV.